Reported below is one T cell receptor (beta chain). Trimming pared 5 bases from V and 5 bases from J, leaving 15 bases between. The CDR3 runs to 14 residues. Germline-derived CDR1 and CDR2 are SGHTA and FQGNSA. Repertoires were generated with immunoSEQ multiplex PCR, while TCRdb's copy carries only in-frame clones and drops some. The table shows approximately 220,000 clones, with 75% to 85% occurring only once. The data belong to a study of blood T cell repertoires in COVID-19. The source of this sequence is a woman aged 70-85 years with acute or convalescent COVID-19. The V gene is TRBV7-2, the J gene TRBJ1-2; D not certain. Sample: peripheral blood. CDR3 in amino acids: CASSPTPGGYGYTF. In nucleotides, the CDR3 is TGTGCCAGCAGCCCCACCCCGGGTGGGTATGGCTACACCTTC.